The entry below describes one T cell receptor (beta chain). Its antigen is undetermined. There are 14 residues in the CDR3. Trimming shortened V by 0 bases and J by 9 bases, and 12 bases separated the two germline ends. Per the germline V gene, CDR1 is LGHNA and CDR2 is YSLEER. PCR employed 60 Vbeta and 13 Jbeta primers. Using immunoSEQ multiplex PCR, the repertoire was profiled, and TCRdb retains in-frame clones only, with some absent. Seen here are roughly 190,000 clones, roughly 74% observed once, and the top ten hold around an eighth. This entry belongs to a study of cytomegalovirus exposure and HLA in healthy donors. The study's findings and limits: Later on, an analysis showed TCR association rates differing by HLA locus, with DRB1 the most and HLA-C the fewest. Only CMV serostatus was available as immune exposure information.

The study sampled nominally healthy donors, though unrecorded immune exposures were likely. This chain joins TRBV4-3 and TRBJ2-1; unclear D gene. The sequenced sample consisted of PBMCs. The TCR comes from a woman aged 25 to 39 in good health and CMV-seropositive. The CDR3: CASSQEANLLEQFF. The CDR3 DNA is TGCGCCAGCAGCCAAGAGGCCAACCTCCTTGAGCAGTTCTTC.